This T cell receptor beta chain stems from a study of OX40 agonist ivuxolimab in advanced cancers. In the study overall: The costimulatory receptor OX40 (CD134) was targeted by ivuxolimab, a fully human IgG2 agonistic monoclonal antibody. The monotherapy dose-escalation portion (N of about 57 patients) of the phase I ivuxolimab trial is reported in the paper. Partial responses were achieved by three dose-escalation patients, of whom one had hepatocellular carcinoma and two had cutaneous melanoma. Intravenous ivuxolimab was administered to patients every 2 weeks at six dose levels: 0.01, 0.1, 0.3, 1.5, 3 and 10 mg/kg. A male proportion of almost 85% and a mean age of approximately 62 years, ranging from about 20 to 85, were recorded for the dose-escalation cohort. Peripheral TCRbeta sequencing aimed to test whether ivuxolimab altered TCR sequence diversity and caused clonal T-cell expansion. Prior anti-PD-1, anti-PD-L1 or anti-CTLA-4 therapy was permitted, and checkpoint inhibitors had been received by roughly 40% of dose-escalation patients. Of the roughly 53 patients in dose escalation, about 19 had hepatocellular carcinoma, around 15 had melanoma, 9 had renal cell carcinoma and 9 had head and neck cancer.

The investigation overall reported the following: In the 0.1-3.0 mg/kg groups, partial responders were among the patients with the lowest normalized peripheral clonal expansion, particularly in CD8+ T cells. After ivuxolimab, expanded clones were on average more numerous among CD8+ T cells than among CD4+ T cells. Which antigens the clonally expanded peripheral T cells were specific for was not determined. Low levels of normalized T-cell clonal expansion were also seen in some nonresponding patients. At doses of 0.1 to 3.0 mg/kg, clonal expansion of both CD4+ and CD8+ T cells in blood was seen between baseline and week 6.

As to this clone: It has no known antigen specificity. Per-nucleotide qualities are absent, and no much larger clonotype sits a single base away.

CDR1 and CDR2, looked up from the germline V gene, are SGHDT and YYEEEE. Trimming costs V 0 bases and J 8 bases, and their ends lie 8 bases apart. From the cysteine through the phenylalanine, the CDR3 covers 13 amino acids. Only the CDR3 DNA is retained, 39 bases long and in frame from the first base. The trial excluded patients who had a history of autoimmune disease or were on systemic immunosuppression. In every dose cohort, peripheral blood was drawn for TCR sequencing at baseline, cycle 4 day 1, and cycle 7 day 1. The samples were drawn from a first-in-human, open-label, multicenter phase I dose-escalation trial of ivuxolimab. Adults with locally advanced or metastatic melanoma, renal cell, hepatocellular, or head and neck squamous cell carcinoma were enrolled in the trial. Before TCR sequencing, CD4+ T cells and CD8+ T cells were sorted from peripheral blood as separate populations. Genomic DNA was isolated from the sorted cells so that the TCRbeta CDR3 region could be sequenced. The immunoSEQ Assay was used for sequencing of TCRbeta CDR3 regions. Imported from immuneACCESS, the table was reduced by TCRdb to in-frame sequences with V and J called. These copies leave out some clones; in studies compared against another copy, an unresolved V gene accounts for under half, and the cause of the remainder is not known. Present in this sample are around 38,000 clones, about 82% of which were seen just once. Over 20% of the sample belongs to the ten largest clones.

The receptor was derived from an adult with an advanced solid tumor such as melanoma, head and neck, liver or kidney cancer. The sequencing used CD4+ or CD8+ T cells sorted from blood, collected in a trial of the OX40 agonist ivuxolimab. The sequence links TRBV5-6 to TRBJ1-4; no confident D gene assignment can be made. The CDR3 protein: CASSLGPNEKLFF. The sequence in DNA is TGTGCCAGCAGCTTGGGACCCAACGAAAAACTGTTTTTT.